The clone carrying this T cell receptor beta chain occurred a few times. What it recognizes is unknown. Germline V gene sequence: CDR1 KGHSH, CDR2 LQKENI. The CDR3 sequence is 16 residues long. V trimming: 3 bases; J trimming: 7 bases; junction bases outside the gene matches: 13. The data belong to a study of shared clonotypes between healthy human individuals. General observations from the study: Despite large depth, sorted-subset datasets appeared incompletely sequenced. Sampling included only blood; tissue repertoires likely differ.

TCRdb keeps only in-frame clones here, not all; method: immunoSEQ multiplex PCR. The repertoire consists of around 720,000 clones, with around four fifths occurring once and the leading ten covering under 2%. From CD4+ cells came CD45RA+ naive and CD45RA-negative memory subsets. The clonotype was recovered from a woman in her twenties or thirties in good health. The material sequenced was memory CD4+ T cells sorted from blood. The subset: CD45RA-negative fraction. V usage is TRBV18 and J usage is TRBJ1-2, with 8 bases that match TRBD1. CDR3 sequence (DNA): TGTGCCAGCTCACCGGGACAGGCTGCTATGTTGAGTGGCTACACCTTC. As protein: CASSPGQAAMLSGYTF. The whole variable domain, filled in from reference TRBV18 and TRBJ1-2, reads NAGVMQNPRHLVRRRGQEARLRCSPMKGHSHVYWYRQLPEEGLKFMVYLQKENIIDESGMPKERFSAEFPKEGPSILRIQQVVRGDSAAYFCASSPGQAAMLSGYTFGSGTRLTVV.